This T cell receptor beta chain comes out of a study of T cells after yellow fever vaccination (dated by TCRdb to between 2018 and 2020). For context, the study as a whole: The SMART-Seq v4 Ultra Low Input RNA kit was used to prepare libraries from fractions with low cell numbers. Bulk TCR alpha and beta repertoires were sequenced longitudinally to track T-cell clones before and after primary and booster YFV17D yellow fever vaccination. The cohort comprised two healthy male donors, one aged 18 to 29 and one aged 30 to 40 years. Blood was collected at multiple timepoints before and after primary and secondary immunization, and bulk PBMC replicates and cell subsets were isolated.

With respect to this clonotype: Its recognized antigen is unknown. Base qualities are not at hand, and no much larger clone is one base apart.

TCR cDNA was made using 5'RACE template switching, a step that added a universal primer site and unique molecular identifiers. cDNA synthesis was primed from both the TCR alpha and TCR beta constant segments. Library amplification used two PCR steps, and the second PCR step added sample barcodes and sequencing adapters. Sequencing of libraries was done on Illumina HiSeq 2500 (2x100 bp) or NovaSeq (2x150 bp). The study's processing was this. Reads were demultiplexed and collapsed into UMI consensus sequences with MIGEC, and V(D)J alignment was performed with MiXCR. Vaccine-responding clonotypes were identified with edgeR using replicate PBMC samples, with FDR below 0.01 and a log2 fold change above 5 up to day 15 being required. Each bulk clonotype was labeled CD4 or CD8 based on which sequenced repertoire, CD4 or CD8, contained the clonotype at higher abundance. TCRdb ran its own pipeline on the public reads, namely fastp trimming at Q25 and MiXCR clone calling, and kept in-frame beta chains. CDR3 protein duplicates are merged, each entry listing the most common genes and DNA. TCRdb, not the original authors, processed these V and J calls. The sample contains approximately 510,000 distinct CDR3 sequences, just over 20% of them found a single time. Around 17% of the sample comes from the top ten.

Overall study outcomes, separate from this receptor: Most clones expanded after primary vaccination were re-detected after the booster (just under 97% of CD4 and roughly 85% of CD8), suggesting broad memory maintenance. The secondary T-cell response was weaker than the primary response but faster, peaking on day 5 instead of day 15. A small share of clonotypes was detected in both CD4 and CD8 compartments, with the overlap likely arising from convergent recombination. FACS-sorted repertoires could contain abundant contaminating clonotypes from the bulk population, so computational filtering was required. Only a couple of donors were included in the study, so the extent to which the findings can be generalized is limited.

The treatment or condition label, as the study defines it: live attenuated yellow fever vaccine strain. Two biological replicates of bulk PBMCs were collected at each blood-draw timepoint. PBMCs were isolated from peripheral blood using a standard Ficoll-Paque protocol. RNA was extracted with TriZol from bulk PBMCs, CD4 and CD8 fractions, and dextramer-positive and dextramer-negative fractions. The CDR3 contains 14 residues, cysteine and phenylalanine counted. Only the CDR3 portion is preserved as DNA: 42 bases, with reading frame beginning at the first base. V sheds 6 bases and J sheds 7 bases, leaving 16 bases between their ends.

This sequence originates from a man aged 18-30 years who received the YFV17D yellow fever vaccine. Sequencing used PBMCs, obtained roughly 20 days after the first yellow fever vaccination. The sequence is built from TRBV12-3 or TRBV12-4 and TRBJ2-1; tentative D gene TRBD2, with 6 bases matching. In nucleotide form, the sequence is TGTGCCAGCAGGTTGAGCGGGCCTTTAAATGAGCAGTTCTTC. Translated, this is CASRLSGPLNEQFF.